The present entry profiles one T cell receptor beta chain with its context. The repertoire was sequenced with immunoSEQ multiplex PCR; TCRdb's copy has only in-frame clones and lacks some. This table has approximately 180,000 clones, roughly 86% appearing once. These data belong to a study of blood T cell repertoires in COVID-19. Germline CDR1 and CDR2: MNHEY and SVGEGT. The CDR3 covers 13 residues. Trimming shortened V by 0 bases and J by 6 bases, and 8 bases separated the two germline ends. Material for sequencing was peripheral blood. The chain has TRBV6-2 or TRBV6-3 and TRBJ1-2; possibly TRBD1 for D (6 bases). The sequence was collected from a woman in her fifties or sixties with acute or convalescent COVID-19. The CDR3 DNA is TGTGCCAGCAGTTACTCCCCAGGGGATGGCTACACCTTC. Its protein product is CASSYSPGDGYTF.